A single sample is the source of the 31 T cell receptor beta chains below, sequenced in a study of shared clonotypes between healthy human individuals. The method was immunoSEQ multiplex PCR; TCRdb's version includes in-frame clones alone and lacks a portion of them. The profile shows about 1 million clones, around 76% of them singletons. The sample comprised memory CD4+ T cells sorted from blood. Regarding subset: CD45RA-negative fraction. These receptors came from a man younger than 35 in good health.

V usage is TRBV19 and J usage is TRBJ1-2; D is uncertain. The V end was cut by 0 bases, the J end by 8 bases, with 10 bases between. There are 13 residues in the CDR3. Germline V gives CDR1 LNHDA, CDR2 SQIVND (reference sequence). The CDR3: CASSIDRMSGYTF. CDR3 DNA: TGTGCCAGTAGTATAGACAGAATGAGCGGCTACACCTTC.

This rearrangement joins TRBV7-2 to TRBJ1-5, with D tentatively TRBD1 (5 bases). V gave up 5 bases and J gave up 8 bases, with 16 bases separating them. CDR3 length: 14 residues. Germline-derived CDR1 and CDR2 are SGHTA and FQGNSA. In DNA, the CDR3 is TGTGCCAGCAGCCCCCAACAGGCTGGCGAGCCCCAGCATTTT. Protein product: CASSPQQAGEPQHF.

This chain uses TRBV10-3 with TRBJ1-5; tentatively, D is TRBD1 (6 bases). This CDR3 is 15 amino acids long. V was pared by 3 bases and J by 7 bases, with 16 bases between. The germline gives CDR1 ENHRY, CDR2 SYGVKD. The CDR3 is CAISDGPGEDQPQHF. As DNA, the CDR3 is TGTGCCATCAGTGACGGGCCAGGGGAAGACCAGCCCCAGCATTTT.

The V and J genes are TRBV14 and TRBJ1-1, with 8 bases aligning to TRBD1. Germline trimming cut 2 bases from V and 0 bases from J; bases unmatched to any gene: 26. Germline V gives CDR1 SGHDN, CDR2 FVKESK. The CDR3 length is 23 residues. Here the CDR3 DNA reads TGTGCCAGCAGCCAAAAGATTTGGGGTTCTTGGACAACAGGGGGGTCCATGAACACTGAAGCTTTCTTT. This codes for CASSQKIWGSWTTGGSMNTEAFF.

The rearrangement uses TRBV19 and TRBJ2-1, with D unresolved. This CDR3 is built from 14 residues. The V gene's germline CDR1 is LNHDA and CDR2 SQIVND (reference sequence). V dropped 5 bases and J dropped 6 bases, with 14 bases sitting between them. The CDR3 nucleotides are TGTGCCAGTAGTCCCCGGCCGCCACCCAATGAGCAGTTCTTC. Its protein is CASSPRPPPNEQFF.

With regard to this clone: The same CDR3 is also encoded by other DNA sequences in this sample. The chain links TRBV5-1 to TRBJ2-1; the D is unclear. Trimming pared 0 bases from V and 10 bases from J, leaving 5 bases between. The CDR3 runs to 11 residues. Germline V gene sequence: CDR1 SGHRS, CDR2 YFSETQ. The CDR3 reads CASSLEGEQFF. As DNA, the CDR3 is TGCGCCAGCAGCTTGGAGGGAGAGCAGTTCTTC.

Only a few counts were recorded for this clone. The same CDR3 is also encoded by other DNA sequences in this sample. The chain is built from TRBV10-2 and TRBJ2-1, with D unclear. CDR3 size: 14 residues. V dropped 6 bases and J dropped 4 bases, with 13 bases sitting between them. CDR1 WSHSY and CDR2 SAAADI come from the germline V gene. The CDR3, as DNA: TGCGCCAGCAGCCCCGACACCACTTACAATGAGCAGTTCTTC. This codes for CASSPDTTYNEQFF.

Details on this clone: At the DNA level, this CDR3 is encoded by other sequences in the same sample as well. The chain joins TRBV18 to TRBJ2-1; unclear D gene. V was shortened by 2 bases and J by 5 bases, with 7 bases between the two germline ends. The CDR3 runs to 13 residues. Germline lookup yields CDR1 KGHSH and CDR2 LQKENI. CDR3 sequence: CASSPGQNNEQFF. In nucleotides, the CDR3 is TGTGCCAGCTCACCAGGTCAGAACAATGAGCAGTTCTTC.

V and J are TRBV10-3 and TRBJ2-3, with a possible D match to TRBD2 (6 bases). There are 16 residues in the CDR3. The V end was cut by 0 bases, the J end by 0 bases, with 10 bases between. Germline CDR1 ENHRY, CDR2 SYGVKD. The CDR3: CAISESGTPSTDTQYF. For the CDR3, the DNA is TGTGCCATCAGTGAGTCCGGGACTCCTAGCACAGATACGCAGTATTTT.

Only a few counts were recorded for this clone. The CDR3 sequence is CATSRFRASSYNEQFF. The DNA of the CDR3 is TGTGCCACCAGCAGGTTTCGAGCGAGCTCCTACAATGAGCAGTTCTTC. V usage is TRBV15 and J usage is TRBJ2-1; D not resolved. The V gene lost 3 bases and the J gene lost 0 bases, with 12 bases spanning the gap. The CDR3 runs 16 residues. In germline, CDR1 is LNHNV, CDR2 YYDKDF (reference sequence).

V is TRBV5-1 and J is TRBJ2-3; D remains ambiguous. CDR3 length: 15 amino acids. From germline, CDR1 is SGHRS and CDR2 YFSETQ. V was clipped by 1 base and J by 0 bases, with 9 bases between them. CDR3 DNA: TGCGCCAGCAGCTTGAACGGAAGAAGCACAGATACGCAGTATTTT. Translated: CASSLNGRSTDTQYF. Full variable domain (rest looked up from reference TRBV5-1 and TRBJ2-3): KAGVTQTPRYLIKTRGQQVTLSCSPISGHRSVSWYQQTPGQGLQFLFEYFSETQRNKGNFPGRFSGRQFSNSRSEMNVSTLELGDSALYLCASSLNGRSTDTQYFGPGTRLTVL.

A few counts support this clone. This chain connects TRBV6-5 to TRBJ2-1; unclear D gene. The CDR3 sequence is 14 residues long. The germline V gene encodes CDR1 MNHEY and CDR2 SVGAGI. The V end was cut by 4 bases, the J end by 3 bases, with 10 bases between. CDR3 amino acids: CASSSFNNYNEQFF. CDR3 coding DNA: TGTGCCAGCAGTTCCTTCAACAACTACAATGAGCAGTTCTTC.

The chain joins TRBV7-3 to TRBJ2-7; D is ambiguous. CDR3 size: 12 residues. Trimming left V 4 bases short and J 6 bases short, with 10 bases between. Germline values: CDR1 SGHTA, CDR2 FQGTGA. Here the CDR3 reads CASSSNKGEQYF. CDR3 nucleotides: TGTGCCAGCAGCTCAAATAAAGGCGAGCAGTACTTC.

V and J are TRBV19 and TRBJ1-1; tentatively, D is TRBD1 (6 bases). Germline V gene lookup returns CDR1 LNHDA and CDR2 SQIVND (reference sequence). The CDR3 extends over 11 amino acids. Trimming stripped 6 bases from V and 8 bases from J, with 10 bases between. The CDR3 bases are TGTGCCAGTAGCAAAACAGGGGAAGCTTTCTTT. Residues: CASSKTGEAFF.

The gene calls are TRBV7-2 and TRBJ1-1; weak D call: TRBD1 (6 bases). Germline V gene sequence: CDR1 SGHTA, CDR2 FQGNSA. CDR3 length: 14 residues. V was pared by 11 bases and J by 4 bases, with 20 bases between. CDR3 in DNA: TGTGCCTCAGTCGTTGGGGGGCCGGTCACTGAAGCTTTCTTT. As protein: CASVVGGPVTEAFF.

Details on this clone: Other DNA sequences in the sample encode the same CDR3. The rearrangement joins TRBV18 to TRBJ2-1; 8 bases agree with TRBD1. J lost 6 bases, V lost 4 bases, and 2 bases had no gene match. Germline assignment: CDR1 KGHSH and CDR2 LQKENI. This CDR3 is built from 13 residues. CDR3 in amino acids: CASSRGQGNEQFF. The CDR3 DNA reads as TGTGCCAGCTCACGCGGACAGGGCAATGAGCAGTTCTTC.

CDR3 residues: CASSQVGGDPSYEQYF. The DNA for the CDR3 is TGTGCCAGCAGCCAAGTGGGGGGGGACCCGAGCTACGAGCAGTACTTC. The rearrangement uses TRBV4-2 and TRBJ2-7; TRBD2 agrees at 7 bases. The ends lost 1 base at V and 3 bases at J; junction bases unmatched: 9. The V gene's germline CDR1 is LGHNA and CDR2 YNFKEQ. This CDR3 contains 16 residues.

The table lists this clone with a few counts. The same CDR3 can be traced to other DNA sequences in this sample. The chain couples TRBV30 to TRBJ1-5; D ambiguous. The CDR3 extends over 13 amino acids. Germline-derived CDR1 and CDR2 are GTSNPN and SVGIG (reference sequence). Trimming left V 0 bases short and J 7 bases short, with 10 bases between. CDR3 coding DNA: TGTGCCTGGAGTGTACGGAGGGAACAGCCCCAGCATTTT. Amino acid sequence: CAWSVRREQPQHF.

The chain couples TRBV6-6 to TRBJ1-1; D not certain. The CDR3 is 12 residues long. Germline assignment: CDR1 MNHNY and CDR2 SVGAGI (reference sequence). V was shortened by 2 bases and J by 0 bases, with 1 base between the two germline ends. CDR3 DNA: TGTGCCAGCAGTTACGTGAACACTGAAGCTTTCTTT. Translated, it gives CASSYVNTEAFF.

The gene calls are TRBV11-2 and TRBJ1-2; TRBD1 might be the D (5 bases). Germline values: CDR1 SGHAT, CDR2 FQNNGV. The V end was cut by 0 bases, the J end by 4 bases, with 12 bases between. This CDR3 region has 15 residues. The CDR3 DNA is TGTGCCAGCAGCTTAGAAGGCAGGGCCCCCTATGGCTACACCTTC. The encoded protein is CASSLEGRAPYGYTF.

The chain combines TRBV10-1 with TRBJ2-2, with 7 bases that match TRBD2. V lost 6 bases and J lost 7; bases outside the gene matches: 2. Germline assignment: CDR1 WNHNN and CDR2 SYGVQD (reference sequence). CDR3 length equals 12 residues. In DNA, the CDR3 is TGCGCCAGCAGCGGACTAGGCGGGGAGCTGTTTTTT. Encoded protein: CASSGLGGELFF.

V and J are TRBV18 and TRBJ2-4; no reliable D call. V lost 0 bases to trimming and J lost 13 bases, with 13 bases between them. Germline V gene data show CDR1 as KGHSH and CDR2 as LQKENI. CDR3 length equals 13 residues. CDR3 nucleotide sequence: TGTGCCAGCTCACCACCGATGATTCCCGCCCAGTACTTC. Residues: CASSPPMIPAQYF.

The J gene is TRBJ2-7, the V gene TRBV6-1, with D possibly matching TRBD2 (6 bases). The CDR3 covers 15 residues. V lost 3 bases and J lost 0, with 12 bases in between. Germline V gives CDR1 MNHNS, CDR2 SASEGT. CDR3 sequence (DNA): TGTGCCAGCAGTGAGCGGAGGGGCCTCTCCTACGAGCAGTACTTC. Protein sequence: CASSERRGLSYEQYF.

With regard to this clone: This CDR3 is also generated by other DNA sequences in the sample. The rearrangement links TRBV30 to TRBJ1-1; D is ambiguous. CDR1 is GTSNPN, CDR2 SVGIG, per germline (reference sequence). V was clipped by 0 bases and J by 0 bases, with 5 bases between them. The length of the CDR3 is 13 residues. This chain's CDR3 is CAWSVSVNTEAFF. For the CDR3, the DNA is TGTGCCTGGAGTGTCTCAGTGAACACTGAAGCTTTCTTT.

V gene TRBV6-5 combines with J gene TRBJ2-7; D call uncertain. Trimming took off 0 bases at V and 9 bases at J, with 15 bases between the two ends. CDR3 length equals 14 residues. Germline CDR1 reads MNHEY; CDR2 reads SVGAGI. CDR3 coding DNA: TGTGCCAGCAGTTACTCGATAATCCGTTCGGTGCAGTACTTC. Translation gives CASSYSIIRSVQYF.

This chain links TRBV6-5 with TRBJ1-6, with a possible D match to TRBD1 (5 bases). The CDR3 is made up of 14 amino acids. The V gene's germline CDR1 is MNHEY and CDR2 SVGAGI. Trimming left V 7 bases short and J 9 bases short, with 16 bases between. CDR3 region: CASNDLIGGSPLHF. In DNA, the CDR3 is TGTGCCAGCAACGACCTGATTGGGGGTTCACCCCTCCACTTT.

This clone has a single count. The chain couples TRBV5-4 to TRBJ2-1; 9 nucleotides match TRBD1. Germline CDR1 SGHNT, CDR2 YYREEE (reference sequence). The CDR3 consists of 16 residues. Trimming at V came to 4 bases and at J to 6 bases, leaving 11 bases not matched to a gene. The CDR3 region is CASSLTRDRARNEQFF. In DNA, the CDR3 is TGTGCCAGCAGCCTAACCCGGGACAGGGCACGCAATGAGCAGTTCTTC.

This clone has more than one count but fewer than ten. This chain links TRBV10-3 with TRBJ2-7; 10 bases are a match to TRBD2. The CDR3 totals 16 residues. Germline loops: CDR1 ENHRY, CDR2 SYGVKD. The trim removed 0 bases at V and 6 bases at J, leaving 8 bases unmatched. The chain's CDR3 is CAISESSASGRGEQYF. The CDR3 DNA reads as TGTGCCATCAGTGAGTCGTCGGCTAGCGGGAGAGGCGAGCAGTACTTC.

The genes are TRBV5-4 and TRBJ1-3, with 8 bases fitting TRBD1. CDR1 is SGHNT, CDR2 YYREEE, per germline (reference sequence). The CDR3 is 16 residues long. J lost 0 bases, V lost 0 bases, and 2 bases had no gene match. The CDR3 sequence is CASSLGGQVSGNTIYF. CDR3 in DNA: TGTGCCAGCAGCTTGGGGGGACAGGTCTCTGGAAACACCATATATTTT.

The chain recombines TRBV30 with TRBJ2-2; a possible D gene is TRBD1 (5 bases). Trimming stripped 3 bases from V and 8 bases from J, with 16 bases between. The CDR3 extends over 14 amino acids. Germline V CDR1 and CDR2: GTSNPN, SVGIG (reference sequence). DNA for the CDR3: TGTGCCTGGAGGGACACCCGTTCATCGGGGGAGCTGTTTTTT. Protein product: CAWRDTRSSGELFF.

The gene calls are TRBV2 and TRBJ2-5; D is possibly TRBD1 (6 bases). The ends were cut back, 4 bases at V and 6 bases at J, with 12 bases in the middle. This CDR3 has 13 residues. Germline CDR1 reads SNHLY; CDR2 reads FYNNEI. The CDR3 loop is CASSVPGAKTQYF. In DNA form, the CDR3 reads TGTGCCAGCAGTGTCCCAGGGGCCAAGACCCAGTACTTC.